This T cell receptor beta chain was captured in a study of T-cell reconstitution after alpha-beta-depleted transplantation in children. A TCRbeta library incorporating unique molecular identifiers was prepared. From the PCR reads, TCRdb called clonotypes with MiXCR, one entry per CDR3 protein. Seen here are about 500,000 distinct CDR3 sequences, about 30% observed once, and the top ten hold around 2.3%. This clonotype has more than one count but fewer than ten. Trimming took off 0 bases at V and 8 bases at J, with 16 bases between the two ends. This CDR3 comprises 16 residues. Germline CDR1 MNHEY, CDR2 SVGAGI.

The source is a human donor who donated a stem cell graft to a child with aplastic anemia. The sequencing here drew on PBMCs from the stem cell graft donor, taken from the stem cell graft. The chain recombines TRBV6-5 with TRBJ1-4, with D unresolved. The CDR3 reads CASSYSTSSLGEKLFF. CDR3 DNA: TGTGCCAGCAGTTACTCGACCTCGTCATTGGGGGAAAAACTGTTTTTT.